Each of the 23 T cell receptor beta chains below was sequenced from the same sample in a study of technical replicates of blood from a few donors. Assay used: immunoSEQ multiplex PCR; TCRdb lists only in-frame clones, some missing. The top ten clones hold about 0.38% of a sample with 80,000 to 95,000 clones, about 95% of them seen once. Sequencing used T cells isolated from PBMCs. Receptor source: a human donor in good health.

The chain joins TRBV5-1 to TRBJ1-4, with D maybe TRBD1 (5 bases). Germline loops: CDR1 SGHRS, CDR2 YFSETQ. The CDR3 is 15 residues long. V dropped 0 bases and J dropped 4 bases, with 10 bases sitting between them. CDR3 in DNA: TGCGCCAGCAGCTTGGAGGGGAACCTTAATGAAAAACTGTTTTTT. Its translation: CASSLEGNLNEKLFF.

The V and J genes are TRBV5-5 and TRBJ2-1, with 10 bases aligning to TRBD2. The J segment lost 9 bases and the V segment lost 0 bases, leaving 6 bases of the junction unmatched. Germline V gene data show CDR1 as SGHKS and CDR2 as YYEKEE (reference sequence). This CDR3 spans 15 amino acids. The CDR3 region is CASSLALAGALEQFF. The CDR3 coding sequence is TGTGCCAGCAGCTTGGCTCTAGCGGGAGCTCTTGAGCAGTTCTTC.

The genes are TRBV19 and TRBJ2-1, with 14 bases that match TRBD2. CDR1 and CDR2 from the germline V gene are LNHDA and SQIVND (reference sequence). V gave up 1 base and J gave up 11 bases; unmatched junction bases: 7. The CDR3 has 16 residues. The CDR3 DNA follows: TGTGCCAGTAGTATAGGGAGACTAGCGGGAGGGTCACAGCAGTTCTTC. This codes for CASSIGRLAGGSQQFF. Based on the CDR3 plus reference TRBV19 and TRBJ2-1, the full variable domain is DGGITQSPKYLFRKEGQNVTLSCEQNLNHDAMYWYRQDPGQGLRLIYYSQIVNDFQKGDIAEGYSVSREKKESFPLTVTSAQKNPTAFYLCASSIGRLAGGSQQFFGPGTRLTVL.

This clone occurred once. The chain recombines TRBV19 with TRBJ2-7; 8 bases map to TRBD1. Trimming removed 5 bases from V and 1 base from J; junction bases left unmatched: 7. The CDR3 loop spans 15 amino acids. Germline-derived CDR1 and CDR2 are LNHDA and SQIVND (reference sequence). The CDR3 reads CASSFTGTGSYEQYF. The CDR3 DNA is TGTGCCAGTAGTTTTACCGGGACAGGATCCTACGAGCAGTACTTC.

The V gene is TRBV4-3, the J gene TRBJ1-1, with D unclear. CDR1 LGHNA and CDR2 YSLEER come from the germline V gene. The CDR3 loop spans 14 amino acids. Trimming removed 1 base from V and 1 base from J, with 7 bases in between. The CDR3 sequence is CASSQGSKNTEAFF. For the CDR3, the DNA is TGCGCCAGCAGCCAAGGGAGTAAGAACACTGAAGCTTTCTTT.

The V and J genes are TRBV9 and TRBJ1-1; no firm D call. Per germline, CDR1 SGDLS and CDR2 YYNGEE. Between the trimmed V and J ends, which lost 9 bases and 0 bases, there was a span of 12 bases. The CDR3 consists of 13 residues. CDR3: CANIRLLNTEAFF. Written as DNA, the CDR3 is TGTGCCAACATCAGGCTGCTGAACACTGAAGCTTTCTTT.

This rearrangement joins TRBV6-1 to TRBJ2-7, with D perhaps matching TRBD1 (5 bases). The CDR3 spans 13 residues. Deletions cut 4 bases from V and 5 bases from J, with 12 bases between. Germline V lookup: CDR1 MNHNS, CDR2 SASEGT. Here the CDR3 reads CASSGAGLNEQYF. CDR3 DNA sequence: TGTGCCAGCAGTGGGGCAGGGCTTAACGAGCAGTACTTC.

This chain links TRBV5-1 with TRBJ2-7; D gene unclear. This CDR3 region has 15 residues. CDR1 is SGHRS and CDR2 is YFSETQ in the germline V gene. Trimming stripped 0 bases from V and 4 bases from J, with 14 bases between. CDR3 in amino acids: CASSLGAPNTYEQYF. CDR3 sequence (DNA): TGCGCCAGCAGCTTGGGGGCTCCCAACACGTACGAGCAGTACTTC. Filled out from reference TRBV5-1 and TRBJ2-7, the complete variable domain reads KAGVTQTPRYLIKTRGQQVTLSCSPISGHRSVSWYQQTPGQGLQFLFEYFSETQRNKGNFPGRFSGRQFSNSRSEMNVSTLELGDSALYLCASSLGAPNTYEQYFGPGTRLTVT.

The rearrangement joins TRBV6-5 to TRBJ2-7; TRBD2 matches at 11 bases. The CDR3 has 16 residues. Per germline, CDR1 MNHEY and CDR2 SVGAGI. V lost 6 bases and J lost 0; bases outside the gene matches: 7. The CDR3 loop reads CASRYGTSGSSYEQYF. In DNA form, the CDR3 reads TGTGCCAGCAGGTACGGGACTAGCGGCAGCTCCTACGAGCAGTACTTC.

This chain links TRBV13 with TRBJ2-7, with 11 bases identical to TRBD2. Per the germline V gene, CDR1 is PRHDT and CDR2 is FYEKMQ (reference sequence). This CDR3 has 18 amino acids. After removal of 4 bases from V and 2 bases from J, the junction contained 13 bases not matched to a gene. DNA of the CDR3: TGTGCCAGCAGCTCGGGGGGTACGGGACTAGCGGAACCCTACGAGCAGTACTTC. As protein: CASSSGGTGLAEPYEQYF.

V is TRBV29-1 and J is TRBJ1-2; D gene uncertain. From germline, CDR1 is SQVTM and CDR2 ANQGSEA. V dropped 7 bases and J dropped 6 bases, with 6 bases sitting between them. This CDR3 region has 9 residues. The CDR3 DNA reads TGCAGCGAAGGAGATGGCTACACCTTC. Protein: CSEGDGYTF.

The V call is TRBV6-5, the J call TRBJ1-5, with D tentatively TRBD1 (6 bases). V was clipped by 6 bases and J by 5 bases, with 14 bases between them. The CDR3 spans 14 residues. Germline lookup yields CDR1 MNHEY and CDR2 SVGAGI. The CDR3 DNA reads TGTGCCAGCAGGCAACAGGGAAGGGATCAGCCCCAGCATTTT. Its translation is CASRQQGRDQPQHF.

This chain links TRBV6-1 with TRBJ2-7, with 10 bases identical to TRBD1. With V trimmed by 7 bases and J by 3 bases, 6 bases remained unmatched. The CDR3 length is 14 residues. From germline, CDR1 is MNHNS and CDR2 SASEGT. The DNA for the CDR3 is TGTGCCAGCATGCGGACAGGGGGTTTCTACGAGCAGTACTTC. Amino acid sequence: CASMRTGGFYEQYF.

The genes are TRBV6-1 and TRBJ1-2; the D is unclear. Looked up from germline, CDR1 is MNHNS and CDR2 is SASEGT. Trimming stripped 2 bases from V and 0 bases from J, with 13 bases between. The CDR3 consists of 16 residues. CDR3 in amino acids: CASSEYPEPANYGYTF. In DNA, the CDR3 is TGTGCCAGCAGTGAATATCCGGAGCCGGCTAACTATGGCTACACCTTC.

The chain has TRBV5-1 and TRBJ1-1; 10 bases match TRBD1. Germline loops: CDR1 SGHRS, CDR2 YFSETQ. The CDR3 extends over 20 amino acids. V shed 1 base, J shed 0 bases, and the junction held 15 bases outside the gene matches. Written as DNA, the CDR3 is TGCGCCAGCAGCTTGACCCCGGGACAGGGGCCCGCTTACATGAACACTGAAGCTTTCTTT. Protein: CASSLTPGQGPAYMNTEAFF.

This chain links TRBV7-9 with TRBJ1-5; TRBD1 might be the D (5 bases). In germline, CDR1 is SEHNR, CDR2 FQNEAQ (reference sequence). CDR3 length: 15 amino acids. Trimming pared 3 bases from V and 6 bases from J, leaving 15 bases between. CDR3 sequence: CASSLVGEGSQPQHF. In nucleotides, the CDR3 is TGTGCCAGCAGCTTGGTGGGGGAGGGAAGTCAGCCCCAGCATTTT.

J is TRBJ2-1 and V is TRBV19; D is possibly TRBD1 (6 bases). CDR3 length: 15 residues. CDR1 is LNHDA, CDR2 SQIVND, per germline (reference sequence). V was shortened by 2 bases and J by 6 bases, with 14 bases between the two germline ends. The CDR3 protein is CASSIPPQGLNEQFF. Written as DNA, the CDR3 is TGTGCCAGTAGTATACCCCCGCAGGGGCTCAATGAGCAGTTCTTC.

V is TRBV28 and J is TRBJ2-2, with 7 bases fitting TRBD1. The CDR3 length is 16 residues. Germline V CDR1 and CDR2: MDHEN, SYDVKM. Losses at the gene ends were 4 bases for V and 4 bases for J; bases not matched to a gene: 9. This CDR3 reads CASSSPVQGFTGELFF. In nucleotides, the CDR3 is TGTGCCAGCAGTTCCCCGGTACAGGGGTTCACCGGGGAGCTGTTTTTT.

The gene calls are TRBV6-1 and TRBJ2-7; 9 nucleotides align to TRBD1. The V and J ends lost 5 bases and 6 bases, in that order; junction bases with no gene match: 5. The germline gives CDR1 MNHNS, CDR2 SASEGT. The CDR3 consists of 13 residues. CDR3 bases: TGTGCCAGCAGTTATGGGACAGGGCTCGAGCAGTACTTC. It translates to CASSYGTGLEQYF.

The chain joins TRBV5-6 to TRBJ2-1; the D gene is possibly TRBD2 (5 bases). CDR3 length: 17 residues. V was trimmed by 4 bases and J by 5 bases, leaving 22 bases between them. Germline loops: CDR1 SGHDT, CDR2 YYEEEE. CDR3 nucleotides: TGTGCCAGCAGCGCAGGACTCTGGGCCTTGGTTCACAATGAGCAGTTCTTC. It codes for CASSAGLWALVHNEQFF.

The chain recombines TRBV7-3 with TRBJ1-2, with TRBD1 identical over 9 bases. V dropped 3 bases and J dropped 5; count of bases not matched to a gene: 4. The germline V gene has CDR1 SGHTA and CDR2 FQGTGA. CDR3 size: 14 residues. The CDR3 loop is CASSFGTGIYGYTF. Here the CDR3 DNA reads TGTGCCAGCAGCTTTGGGACAGGGATATATGGCTACACCTTC.

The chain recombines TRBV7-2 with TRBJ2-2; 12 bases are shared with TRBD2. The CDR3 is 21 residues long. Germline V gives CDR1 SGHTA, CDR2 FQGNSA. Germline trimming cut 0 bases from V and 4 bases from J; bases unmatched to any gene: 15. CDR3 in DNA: TGTGCCAGCAGCTTAGCCCCAGTGACTAGCGGGAGTAATCGGGGCACCGGGGAGCTGTTTTTT. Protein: CASSLAPVTSGSNRGTGELFF.

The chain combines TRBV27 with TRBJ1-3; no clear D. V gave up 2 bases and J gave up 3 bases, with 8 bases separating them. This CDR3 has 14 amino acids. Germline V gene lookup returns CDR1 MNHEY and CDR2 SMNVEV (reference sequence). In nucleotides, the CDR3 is TGTGCCAGCAGTTTAGGGCGCTATGGAAACACCATATATTTT. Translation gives CASSLGRYGNTIYF.